This TCR beta chain comes out of a study of graft-versus-host responses after intestinal transplantation. Profiled with immunoSEQ multiplex PCR; TCRdb holds only in-frame clones, not every one. The table shows 12,000 to 15,000 clones, with around a third occurring only once. Plating of roughly 200,000 CFSE-labeled responder cells was done together with roughly 200,000 irradiated, violet-dye-labeled stimulator cells. This sequence originates from a human patient who received an intestinal transplant. This sample comprised alloreactive CD8+ T cells from a mixed lymphocyte reaction culture, obtained before intestinal transplant. Described subset: CFSE-low proliferating T cells sorted from roughly 6-day pre-transplant mixed lymphocyte reaction (GvH or HvG direction).

This chain's CDR3 is CASSVGTGVTDTQYF. CDR3 in DNA: TGTGCCAGCAGCGTAGGGACGGGGGTCACAGATACGCAGTATTTT. This chain joins TRBV9 and TRBJ2-3; TRBD2 might be the D (6 bases). CDR1 SGDLS and CDR2 YYNGEE come from the germline V gene. This CDR3 has 15 residues. Trimming shortened V by 0 bases and J by 2 bases, and 10 bases separated the two germline ends. Based on the CDR3 plus reference TRBV9 and TRBJ2-3, the full variable domain is DSGVTQTPKHLITATGQRVTLRCSPRSGDLSVYWYQQSLDQGLQFLIQYYNGEERAKGNILERFSAQQFPDLHSELNLSSLELGDSALYFCASSVGTGVTDTQYFGPGTRLTVL.